Listed below are T cell receptor beta chains from one sample, sequenced in a study of shared clonotypes between healthy human individuals. Some clones are missing from TCRdb's copy, which holds only in-frame ones; the method was immunoSEQ multiplex PCR. The sample has around 330,000 clones; approximately 79% are singletons. Sequencing was performed on memory CD4+ T cells sorted from blood. These receptor sequences come from a man aged 30 to 39 in good health. Each CDR3 is given with its conserved first and last residue. D genes are given only for firm matches. A clone size is listed for some rows: how often the clone was seen (once, few, many), or a class if it is expanded.

TRBJ1-2 . TRBV10-3 once CAISPRTDNYGYTF TGTGCCATCAGTCCCCGGACTGATAACTATGGCTACACCTTC
TRBJ1-1 . TRBV19 . CASSFLRGNTEAFF TGTGCCAGTAGCTTCCTAAGGGGGAACACTGAAGCTTTCTTT
TRBJ1-4 . TRBV6-6 . CASSRVGEKLFF TGTGCCAGCAGCAGGGTTGGTGAAAAACTGTTTTTT
TRBJ2-1 . TRBV5-1 . CASSLFTAYNEQFF TGCGCCAGCAGCTTGTTTACCGCCTACAATGAGCAGTTCTTC
TRBJ2-7 . TRBV28 . CASSLSGQKRLYEQYF TGTGCCAGCAGTCTATCCGGACAGAAAAGACTCTACGAGCAGTACTTC
TRBJ1-1 . TRBV27 . CASSFDTWTEAFF TGTGCCAGCAGTTTCGACACGTGGACTGAAGCTTTCTTT
TRBJ2-1 . TRBV11-3 few CASSPTGNEQFF TGTGCCAGCAGCCCGACGGGAAATGAGCAGTTCTTC
TRBJ1-1 . TRBV30 . CTWSQDLNTEAFF TGTACCTGGAGCCAGGATTTGAACACTGAAGCTTTCTTT
TRBJ2-7 . TRBV5-1 . CASSLGPSGTGEQYF TGCGCCAGCAGCTTGGGGCCTTCAGGGACGGGTGAGCAGTACTTC
TRBJ2-7 . TRBV19 . CASSRRDREGYEQYF TGTGCCAGTAGTCGTCGAGACAGGGAGGGATACGAGCAGTACTTC
TRBJ2-7 . TRBV7-8 few CASSLVGLSSYEQYF TGTGCCAGCAGCTTAGTGGGTCTCAGCTCCTACGAGCAGTACTTC
TRBJ2-5 . TRBV20-1 . CSARPRETQYF TGCAGTGCGCGCCCCCGGGAGACCCAGTACTTC
TRBJ1-1 . TRBV6-1 . CASSEAADPGAEAFF TGTGCCAGCAGTGAAGCCGCCGACCCGGGGGCTGAAGCTTTCTTT
TRBJ2-5 . TRBV5-1 . CASSSTGALQETQYF TGCGCCAGCAGTTCGACCGGGGCACTCCAAGAGACCCAGTACTTC
TRBJ2-5 . TRBV30 . CAWSVVTTRHSGTQYF TGTGCCTGGAGTGTTGTGACGACACGGCATTCGGGGACCCAGTACTTC
TRBJ1-5 . TRBV2 . CASRQGGNQPQHF TGTGCCAGCAGACAGGGTGGAAATCAGCCCCAGCATTTT